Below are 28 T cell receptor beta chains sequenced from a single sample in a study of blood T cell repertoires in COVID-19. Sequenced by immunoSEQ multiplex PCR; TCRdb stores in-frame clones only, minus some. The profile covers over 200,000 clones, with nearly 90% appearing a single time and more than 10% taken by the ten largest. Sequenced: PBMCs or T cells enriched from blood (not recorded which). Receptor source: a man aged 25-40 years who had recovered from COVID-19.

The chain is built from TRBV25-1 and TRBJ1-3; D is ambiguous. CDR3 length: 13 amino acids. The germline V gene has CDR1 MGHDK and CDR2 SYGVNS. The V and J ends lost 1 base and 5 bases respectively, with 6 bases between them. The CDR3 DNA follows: TGTGCCAGCAGTGAATCGGGGAGAAACACCATATATTTT. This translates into CASSESGRNTIYF.

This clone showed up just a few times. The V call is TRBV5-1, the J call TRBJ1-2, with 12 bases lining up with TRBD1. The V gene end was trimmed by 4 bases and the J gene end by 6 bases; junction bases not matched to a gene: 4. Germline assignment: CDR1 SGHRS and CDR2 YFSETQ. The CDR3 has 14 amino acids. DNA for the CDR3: TGCGCCAGCAGCCCCGGGACAGGGGGCGATGGCTACACCTTC. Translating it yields CASSPGTGGDGYTF.

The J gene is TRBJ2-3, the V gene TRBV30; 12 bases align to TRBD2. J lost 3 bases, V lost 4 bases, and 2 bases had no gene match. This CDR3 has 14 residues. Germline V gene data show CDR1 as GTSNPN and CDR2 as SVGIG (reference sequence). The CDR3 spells CAWKLAGGTDTQYF. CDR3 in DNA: TGTGCCTGGAAGCTAGCGGGGGGGACAGATACGCAGTATTTT.

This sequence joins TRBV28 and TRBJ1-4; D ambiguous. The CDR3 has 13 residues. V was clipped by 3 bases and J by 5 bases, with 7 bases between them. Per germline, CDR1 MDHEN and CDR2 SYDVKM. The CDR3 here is CASSLVGNEKLFF. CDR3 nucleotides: TGTGCCAGCAGTTTGGTCGGGAATGAAAAACTGTTTTTT.

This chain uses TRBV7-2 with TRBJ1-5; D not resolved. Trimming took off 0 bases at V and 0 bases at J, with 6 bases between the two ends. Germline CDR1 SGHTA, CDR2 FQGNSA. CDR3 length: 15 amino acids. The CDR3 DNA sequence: TGTGCCAGCAGCTTAGCCGGGAATAGCAATCAGCCCCAGCATTTT. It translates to CASSLAGNSNQPQHF. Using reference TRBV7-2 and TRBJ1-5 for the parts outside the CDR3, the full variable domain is GAGVSQSPSNKVTEKGKDVELRCDPISGHTALYWYRQSLGQGLEFLIYFQGNSAPDKSGLPSDRFSAERTGGSVSTLTIQRTQQEDSAVYLCASSLAGNSNQPQHFGDGTRLSIL.

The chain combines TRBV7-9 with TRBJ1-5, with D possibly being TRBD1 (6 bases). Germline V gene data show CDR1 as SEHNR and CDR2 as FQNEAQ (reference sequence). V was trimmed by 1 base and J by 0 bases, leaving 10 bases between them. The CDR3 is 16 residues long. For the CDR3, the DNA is TGTGCCAGCAGCTTAGTTGGACAGTATAGCAATCAGCCCCAGCATTTT. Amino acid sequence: CASSLVGQYSNQPQHF.

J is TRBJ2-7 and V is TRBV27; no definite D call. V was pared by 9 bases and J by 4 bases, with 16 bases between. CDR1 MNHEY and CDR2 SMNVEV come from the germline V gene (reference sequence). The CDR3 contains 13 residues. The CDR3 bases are TGTGCCAGAAGACTGCCCATTGGATACGAGCAGTACTTC. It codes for CARRLPIGYEQYF.

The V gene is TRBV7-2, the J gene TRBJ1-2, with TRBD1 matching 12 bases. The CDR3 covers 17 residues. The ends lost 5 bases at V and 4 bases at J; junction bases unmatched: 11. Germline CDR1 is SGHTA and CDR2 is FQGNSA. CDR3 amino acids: CASSTEGGTGGVYGYTF. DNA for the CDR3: TGTGCCAGCAGCACCGAGGGGGGGACAGGGGGCGTCTATGGCTACACCTTC.

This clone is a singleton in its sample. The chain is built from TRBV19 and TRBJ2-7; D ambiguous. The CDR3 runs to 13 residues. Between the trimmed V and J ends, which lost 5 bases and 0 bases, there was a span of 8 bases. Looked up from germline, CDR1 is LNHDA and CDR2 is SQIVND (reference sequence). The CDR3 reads CASSYKSSYEQYF. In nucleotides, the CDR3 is TGTGCCAGTAGTTACAAAAGCTCCTACGAGCAGTACTTC.

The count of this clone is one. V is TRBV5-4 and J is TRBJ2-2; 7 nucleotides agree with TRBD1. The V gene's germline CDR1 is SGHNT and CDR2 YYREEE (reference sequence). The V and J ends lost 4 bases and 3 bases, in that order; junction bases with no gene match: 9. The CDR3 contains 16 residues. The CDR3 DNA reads TGTGCCAGCAGCCCGACAGGGACGGCGGACACCGGGGAGCTGTTTTTT. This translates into CASSPTGTADTGELFF. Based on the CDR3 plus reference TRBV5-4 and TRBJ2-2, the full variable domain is ETGVTQSPTHLIKTRGQQVTLRCSSQSGHNTVSWYQQALGQGPQFIFQYYREEENGRGNFPPRFSGLQFPNYSSELNVNALELDDSALYLCASSPTGTADTGELFFGEGSRLTVL.

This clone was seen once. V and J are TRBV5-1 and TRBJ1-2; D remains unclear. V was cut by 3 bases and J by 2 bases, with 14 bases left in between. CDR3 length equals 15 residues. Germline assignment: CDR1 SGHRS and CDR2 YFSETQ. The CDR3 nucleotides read TGCGCCAGCAGCTGGGCACCGGGAGAGAACTATGGCTACACCTTC. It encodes CASSWAPGENYGYTF.

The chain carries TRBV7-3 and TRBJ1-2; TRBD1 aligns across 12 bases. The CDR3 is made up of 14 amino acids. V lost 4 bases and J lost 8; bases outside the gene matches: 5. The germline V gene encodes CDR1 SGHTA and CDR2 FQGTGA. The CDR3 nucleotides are TGTGCCAGCAGCTCGGGACAGGGGGCTGCGGGCTACACCTTC. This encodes CASSSGQGAAGYTF.

Written as DNA, the CDR3 is TGTGCCAGTAGTACCCGCGGGGGTGAGCAGTACTTC. Translation gives CASSTRGGEQYF. The chain joins TRBV19 to TRBJ2-7, with 7 bases lining up with TRBD2. This CDR3 is 12 amino acids long. V dropped 4 bases and J dropped 7; count of bases not matched to a gene: 4. The germline V gene has CDR1 LNHDA and CDR2 SQIVND (reference sequence).

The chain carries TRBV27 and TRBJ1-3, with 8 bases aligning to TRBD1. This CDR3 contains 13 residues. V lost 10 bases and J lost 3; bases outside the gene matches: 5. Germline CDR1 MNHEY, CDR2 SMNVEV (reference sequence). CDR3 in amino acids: CATSDRDGNTIYF. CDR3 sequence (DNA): TGTGCCACCTCGGACAGGGATGGAAACACCATATATTTT.

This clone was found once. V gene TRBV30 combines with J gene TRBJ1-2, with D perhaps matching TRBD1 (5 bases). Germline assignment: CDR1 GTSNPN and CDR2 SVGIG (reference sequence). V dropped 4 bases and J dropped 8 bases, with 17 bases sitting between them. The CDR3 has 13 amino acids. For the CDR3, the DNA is TGTGCCTGGACCGTCGGGGGGATTATGGGCTACACCTTC. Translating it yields CAWTVGGIMGYTF.

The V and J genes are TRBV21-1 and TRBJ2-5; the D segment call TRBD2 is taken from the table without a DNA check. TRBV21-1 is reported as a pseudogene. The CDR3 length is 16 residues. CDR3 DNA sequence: TGTGCCAGCAGCCTGCGTGGAAGCGGGACCCCAGAGACCCAGTACTTC. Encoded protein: CASSLRGSGTPETQYF.

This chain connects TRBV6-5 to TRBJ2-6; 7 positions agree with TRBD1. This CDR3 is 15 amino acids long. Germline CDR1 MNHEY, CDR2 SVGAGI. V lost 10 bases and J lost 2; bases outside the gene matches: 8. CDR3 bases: TGTGCCACGGTACAGGGGATAACTGGGGCCAACGTCCTGACTTTC. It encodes CATVQGITGANVLTF.

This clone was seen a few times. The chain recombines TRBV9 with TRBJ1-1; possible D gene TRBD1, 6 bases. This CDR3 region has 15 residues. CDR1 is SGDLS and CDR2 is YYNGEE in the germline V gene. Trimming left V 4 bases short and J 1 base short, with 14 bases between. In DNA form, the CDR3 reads TGTGCCAGCAGCCTAGCCGGACAGCCGAACACTGAAGCTTTCTTT. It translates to CASSLAGQPNTEAFF.

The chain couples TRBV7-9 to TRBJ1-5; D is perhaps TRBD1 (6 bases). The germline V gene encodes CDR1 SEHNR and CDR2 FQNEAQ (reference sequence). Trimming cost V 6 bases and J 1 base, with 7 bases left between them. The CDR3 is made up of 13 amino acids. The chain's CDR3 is CASSTGSNQPQHF. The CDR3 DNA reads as TGTGCCAGCAGTACAGGGAGCAATCAGCCCCAGCATTTT.

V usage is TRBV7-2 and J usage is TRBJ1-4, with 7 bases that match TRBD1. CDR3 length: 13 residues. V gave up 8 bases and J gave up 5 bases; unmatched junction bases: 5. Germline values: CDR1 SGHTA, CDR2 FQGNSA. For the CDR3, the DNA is TGTGCCAGCCAGGACAGGTCGAATGAAAAACTGTTTTTT. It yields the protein CASQDRSNEKLFF.

The CDR3: CAWSVGRGYGYTF. CDR3 nucleotide sequence: TGTGCCTGGAGCGTAGGTAGGGGCTATGGCTACACCTTC. The rearrangement joins TRBV30 to TRBJ1-2, with a weak D call TRBD1 (5 bases). Trimming removed 3 bases from V and 4 bases from J, with 12 bases in between. The germline V gene encodes CDR1 GTSNPN and CDR2 SVGIG (reference sequence). This CDR3 contains 13 residues.

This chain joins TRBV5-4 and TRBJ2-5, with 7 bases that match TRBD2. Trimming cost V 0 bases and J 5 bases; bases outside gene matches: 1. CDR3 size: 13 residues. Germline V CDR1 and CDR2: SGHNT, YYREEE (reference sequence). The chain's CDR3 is CASSLGGGETQYF. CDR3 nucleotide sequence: TGTGCCAGCAGCTTGGGCGGGGGTGAGACCCAGTACTTC.

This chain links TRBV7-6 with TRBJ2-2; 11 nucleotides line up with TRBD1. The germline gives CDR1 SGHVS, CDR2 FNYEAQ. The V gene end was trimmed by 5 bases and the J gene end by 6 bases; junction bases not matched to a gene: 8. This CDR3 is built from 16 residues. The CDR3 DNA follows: TGTGCCAGCAGCCACCGGACAGGGGGCCTATCCGGGGAGCTGTTTTTT. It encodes CASSHRTGGLSGELFF.

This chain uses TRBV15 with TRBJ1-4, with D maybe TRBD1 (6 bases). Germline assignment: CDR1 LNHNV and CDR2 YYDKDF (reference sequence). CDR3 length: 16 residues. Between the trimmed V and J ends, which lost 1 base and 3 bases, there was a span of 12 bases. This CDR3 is CATSRGQEGPNEKLFF. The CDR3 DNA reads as TGTGCCACCAGCAGAGGACAGGAAGGTCCTAATGAAAAACTGTTTTTT.

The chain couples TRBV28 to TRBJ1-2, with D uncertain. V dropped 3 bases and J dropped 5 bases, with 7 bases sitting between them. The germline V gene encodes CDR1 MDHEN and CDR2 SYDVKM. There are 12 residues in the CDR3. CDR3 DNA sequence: TGTGCCAGCAGTTTCTTCGGGTATGGCTACACCTTC. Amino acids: CASSFFGYGYTF.

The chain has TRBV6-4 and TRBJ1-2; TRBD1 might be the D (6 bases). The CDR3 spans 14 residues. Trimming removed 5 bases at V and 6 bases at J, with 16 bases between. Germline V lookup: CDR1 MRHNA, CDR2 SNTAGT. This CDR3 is CASSRSTGWDGYTF. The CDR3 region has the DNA TGTGCCAGCAGTCGGTCAACAGGGTGGGATGGCTACACCTTC.

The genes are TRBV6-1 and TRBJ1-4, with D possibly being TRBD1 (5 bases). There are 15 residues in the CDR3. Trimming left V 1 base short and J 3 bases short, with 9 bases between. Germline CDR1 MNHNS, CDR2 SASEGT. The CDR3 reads CASSEVRQPNEKLFF. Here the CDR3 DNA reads TGTGCCAGCAGTGAAGTGCGACAGCCTAATGAAAAACTGTTTTTT.

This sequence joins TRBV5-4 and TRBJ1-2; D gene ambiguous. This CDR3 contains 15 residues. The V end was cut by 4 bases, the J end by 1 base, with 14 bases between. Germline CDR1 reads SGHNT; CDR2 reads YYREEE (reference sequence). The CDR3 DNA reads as TGTGCCAGCAGCACTGACTCCGGGAATAACTATGGCTACACCTTC. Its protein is CASSTDSGNNYGYTF. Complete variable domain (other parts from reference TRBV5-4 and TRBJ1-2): ETGVTQSPTHLIKTRGQQVTLRCSSQSGHNTVSWYQQALGQGPQFIFQYYREEENGRGNFPPRFSGLQFPNYSSELNVNALELDDSALYLCASSTDSGNNYGYTFGSGTRLTVV.